The clone carrying this T cell receptor (beta chain) is classed as medium-sized (0.01 to 0.1%) by frequency. Its antigen is not known. The CDR3 covers 13 residues. The germline CDR1 and CDR2 sequences are MNHEY and SVGAGI. This sample was taken from a study of CXCR3-negative and CXCR3-positive naive CD8 T cells. Study-wide findings and caveats: TRBV-TRBJ usage was similar across naive CXCR3 subsets but distinct in memory cells. Much lower diversity was found in memory CD8+ cells, while both naive subsets had comparably high diversity.

UMI-tagged TRB cDNA libraries were built via 5' RACE. No DNA is given; TCRdb re-called the 5' RACE reads and lists each CDR3 protein once. The sample totals 7,500 to 9,000 distinct CDR3 sequences. Input material: naive CXCR3- CD8+ T cells from blood. The subset denotes: CD45RO-CCR7+CD27+CD95- naive CD8+ T cells lacking CXCR3 (TNR3-). This sequence was found in a human donor in good health. Some clones in this sample may be carry-over from other donors' samples. The genes are TRBV6-5 and TRBJ2-7; without DNA, the TCRdb call of TRBD2 cannot be checked. The CDR3 loop reads CASTSQEGYEQYF.